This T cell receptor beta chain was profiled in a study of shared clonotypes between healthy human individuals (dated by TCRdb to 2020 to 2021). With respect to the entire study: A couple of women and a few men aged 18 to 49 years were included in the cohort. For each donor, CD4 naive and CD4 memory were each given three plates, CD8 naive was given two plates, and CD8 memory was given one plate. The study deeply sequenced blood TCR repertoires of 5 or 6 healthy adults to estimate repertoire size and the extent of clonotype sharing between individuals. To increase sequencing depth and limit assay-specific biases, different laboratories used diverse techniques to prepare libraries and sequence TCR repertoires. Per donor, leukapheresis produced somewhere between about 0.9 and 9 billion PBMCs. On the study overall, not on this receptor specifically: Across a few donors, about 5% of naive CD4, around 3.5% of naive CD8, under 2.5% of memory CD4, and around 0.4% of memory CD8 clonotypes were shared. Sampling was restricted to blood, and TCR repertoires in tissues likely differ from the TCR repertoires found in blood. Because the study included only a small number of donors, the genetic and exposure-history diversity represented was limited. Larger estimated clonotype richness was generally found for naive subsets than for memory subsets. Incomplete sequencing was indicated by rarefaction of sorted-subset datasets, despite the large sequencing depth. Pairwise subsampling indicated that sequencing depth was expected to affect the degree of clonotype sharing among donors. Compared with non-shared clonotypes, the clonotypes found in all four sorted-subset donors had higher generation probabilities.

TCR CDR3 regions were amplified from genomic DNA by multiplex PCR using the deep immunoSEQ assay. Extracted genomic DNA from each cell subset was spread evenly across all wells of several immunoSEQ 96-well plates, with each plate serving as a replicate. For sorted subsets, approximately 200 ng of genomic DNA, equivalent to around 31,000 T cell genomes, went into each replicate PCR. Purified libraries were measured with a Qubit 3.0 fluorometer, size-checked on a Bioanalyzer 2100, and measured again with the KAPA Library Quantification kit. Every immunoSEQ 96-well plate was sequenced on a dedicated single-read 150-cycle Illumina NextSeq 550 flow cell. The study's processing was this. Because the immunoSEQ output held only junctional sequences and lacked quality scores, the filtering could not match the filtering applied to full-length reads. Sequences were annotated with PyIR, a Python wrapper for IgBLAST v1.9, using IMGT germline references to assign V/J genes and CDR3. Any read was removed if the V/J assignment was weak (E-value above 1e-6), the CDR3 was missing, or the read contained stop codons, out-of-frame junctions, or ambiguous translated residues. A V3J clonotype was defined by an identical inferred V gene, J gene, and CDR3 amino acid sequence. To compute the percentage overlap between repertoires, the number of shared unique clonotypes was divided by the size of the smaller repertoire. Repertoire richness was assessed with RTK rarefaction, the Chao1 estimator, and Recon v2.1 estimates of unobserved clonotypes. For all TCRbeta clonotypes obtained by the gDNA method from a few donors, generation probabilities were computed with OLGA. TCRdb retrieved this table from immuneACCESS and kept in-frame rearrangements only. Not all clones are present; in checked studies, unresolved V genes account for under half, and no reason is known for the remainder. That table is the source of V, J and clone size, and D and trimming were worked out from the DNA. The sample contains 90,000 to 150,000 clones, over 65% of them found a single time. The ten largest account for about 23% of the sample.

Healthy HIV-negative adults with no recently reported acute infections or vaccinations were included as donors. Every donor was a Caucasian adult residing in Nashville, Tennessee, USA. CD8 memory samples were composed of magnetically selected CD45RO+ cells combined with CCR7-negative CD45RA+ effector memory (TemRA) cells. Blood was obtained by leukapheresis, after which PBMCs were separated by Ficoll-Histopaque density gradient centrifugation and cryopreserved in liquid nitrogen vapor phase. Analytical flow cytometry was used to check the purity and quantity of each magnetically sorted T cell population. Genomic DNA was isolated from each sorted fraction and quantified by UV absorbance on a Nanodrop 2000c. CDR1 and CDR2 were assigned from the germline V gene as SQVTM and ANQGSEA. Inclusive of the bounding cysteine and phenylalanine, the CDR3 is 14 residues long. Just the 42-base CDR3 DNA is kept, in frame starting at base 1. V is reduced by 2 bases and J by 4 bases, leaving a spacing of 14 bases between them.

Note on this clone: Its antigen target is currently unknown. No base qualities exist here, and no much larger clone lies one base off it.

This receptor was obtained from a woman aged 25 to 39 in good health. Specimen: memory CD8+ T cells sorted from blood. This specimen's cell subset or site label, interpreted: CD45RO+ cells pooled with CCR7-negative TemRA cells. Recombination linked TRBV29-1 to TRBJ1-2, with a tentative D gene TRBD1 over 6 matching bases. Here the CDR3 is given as CSVESQGRSYGYTF. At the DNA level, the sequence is TGCAGCGTTGAATCACAGGGTCGGAGCTATGGCTACACCTTC. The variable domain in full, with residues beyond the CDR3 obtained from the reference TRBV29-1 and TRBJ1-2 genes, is SAVISQKPSRDICQRGTSLTIQCQVDSQVTMMFWYRQQPGQSLTLIATANQGSEATYESGFVIDKFPISRPNLTFSTLTVSNMSPEDSSIYLCSVESQGRSYGYTFGSGTRLTVV.